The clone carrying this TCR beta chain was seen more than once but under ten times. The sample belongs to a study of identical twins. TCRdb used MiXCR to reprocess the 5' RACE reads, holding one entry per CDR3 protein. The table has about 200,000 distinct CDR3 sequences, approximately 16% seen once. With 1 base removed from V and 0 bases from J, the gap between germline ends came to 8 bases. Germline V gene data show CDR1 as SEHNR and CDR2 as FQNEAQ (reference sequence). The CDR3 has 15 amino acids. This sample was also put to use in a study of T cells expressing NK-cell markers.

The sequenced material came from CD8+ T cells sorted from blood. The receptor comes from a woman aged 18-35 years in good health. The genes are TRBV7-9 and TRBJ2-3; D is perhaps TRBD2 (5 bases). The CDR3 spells CASSLGWTSTDTQYF. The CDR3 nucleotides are TGTGCCAGCAGCTTAGGTTGGACTAGCACAGATACGCAGTATTTT.